The clone carrying this T cell receptor beta chain showed up just a few times. Its specificity is not known. The sample comes from a study of CD8 T cells in ankylosing spondylitis. TCR beta libraries were made by quantitative 5'-RACE with molecular barcodes. From the 5' RACE reads, TCRdb called clonotypes with MiXCR, one entry per CDR3 protein. Of tens of thousands of distinct CDR3 sequences in the sample, 17% were seen once. Germline CDR1 SNHLY, CDR2 FYNNEI. This CDR3 contains 11 residues. The germline V and J ends were trimmed by 8 bases and 0 bases, with 5 bases remaining between them. The study, taken as a whole, reports: Past studies reported some motif variants in reactive arthritis synovial fluid and blood. Typical of ankylosing spondylitis blood, it appeared, was a TCR beta motif of under 10 highly homologous variants.

The chain joins TRBV2 to TRBJ2-7; D not resolved. The source of this sequence is a male donor with ankylosing spondylitis or in good health (not recorded which). Sample: blood. CDR3 sequence reads: CASGRSYEQYF. The CDR3 coding sequence is TGTGCCAGCGGACGCTCCTACGAGCAGTACTTC.